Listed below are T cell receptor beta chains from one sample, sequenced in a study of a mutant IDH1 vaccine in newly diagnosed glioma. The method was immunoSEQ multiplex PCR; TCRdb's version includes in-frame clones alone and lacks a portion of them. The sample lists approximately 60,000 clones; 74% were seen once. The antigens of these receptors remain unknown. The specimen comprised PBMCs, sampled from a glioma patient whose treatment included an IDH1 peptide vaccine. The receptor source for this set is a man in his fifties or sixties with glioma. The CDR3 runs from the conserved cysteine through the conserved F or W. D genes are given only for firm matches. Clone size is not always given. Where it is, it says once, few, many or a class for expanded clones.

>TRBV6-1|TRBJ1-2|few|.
CASSRLGGYTF
TGTGCCAGCAGCCGGCTGGGAGGCTACACCTTC
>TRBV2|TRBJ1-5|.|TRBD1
CASSGGQYSNQPQHF
TGTGCCAGCAGTGGGGGACAGTATAGCAATCAGCCCCAGCATTTT
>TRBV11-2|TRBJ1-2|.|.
CASSADLWNGYTF
TGTGCCAGCAGCGCGGACCTGTGGAATGGCTACACCTTC
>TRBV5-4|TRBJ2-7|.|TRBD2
CASSLAGGNEQYF
TGTGCCAGCAGTTTAGCGGGGGGCAACGAGCAGTACTTC
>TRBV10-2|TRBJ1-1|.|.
CASSTRMNTEAFF
TGCGCCAGCAGCACACGTATGAACACTGAAGCTTTCTTT
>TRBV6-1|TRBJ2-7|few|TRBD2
CASTISGGAHEQYF
TGTGCCAGCACTATTAGCGGGGGGGCCCACGAGCAGTACTTC
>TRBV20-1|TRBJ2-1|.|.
CSAPLFNEQFF
TGCAGTGCTCCCCTGTTCAATGAGCAGTTCTTC
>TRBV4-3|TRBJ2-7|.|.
CASSQDTHRYEQYF
TGCGCCAGCAGCCAAGATACACACCGCTACGAGCAGTACTTC
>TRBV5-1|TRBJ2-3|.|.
CASSLVRDQDTQYF
TGCGCCAGCAGCTTGGTAAGGGATCAAGATACGCAGTATTTT
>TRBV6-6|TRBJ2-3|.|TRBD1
CASTLTGGRTDTQYF
TGTGCCAGCACCCTAACAGGGGGGAGAACAGATACGCAGTATTTT
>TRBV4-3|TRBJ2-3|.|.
CASSQDDSGDTDTQYF
TGCGCCAGCAGCCAAGATGATAGCGGAGACACAGATACGCAGTATTTT
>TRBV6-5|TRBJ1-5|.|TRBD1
CASSRTGNQPQHF
TGTGCCAGCAGTCGGACAGGGAATCAGCCCCAGCATTTT
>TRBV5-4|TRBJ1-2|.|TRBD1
CASRSRQGDGYTF
TGTGCCAGCCGATCCCGACAGGGAGACGGCTACACCTTC
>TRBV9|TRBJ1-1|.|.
CASSTVAGTEAFF
TGTGCCAGCAGCACCGTAGCTGGGACTGAAGCTTTCTTT
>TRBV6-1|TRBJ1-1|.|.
CASSTGMNTEAFF
TGTGCCAGCAGCACAGGAATGAACACTGAAGCTTTCTTT
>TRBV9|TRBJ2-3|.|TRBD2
CASRGPAGGPDTQYF
TGTGCCAGCAGAGGCCCAGCGGGGGGACCAGATACGCAGTATTTT
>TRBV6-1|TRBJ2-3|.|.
CASSEDWGSTDTQYF
TGTGCCAGCAGTGAAGATTGGGGTAGCACAGATACGCAGTATTTT
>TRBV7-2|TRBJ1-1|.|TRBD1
CASSPRGTEAFF
TGTGCCAGCAGCCCCAGGGGGACTGAAGCTTTCTTT
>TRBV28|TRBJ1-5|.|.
CASSTPDQPQHF
TGTGCCAGCAGTACCCCCGATCAGCCCCAGCATTTT
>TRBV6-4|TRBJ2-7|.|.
CASRQRYYEQYF
TGTGCCAGCAGGCAGAGGTACTACGAGCAGTACTTC
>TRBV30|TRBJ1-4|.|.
CAWSVGINEKLFF
TGTGCCTGGAGTGTTGGGATTAATGAAAAACTGTTTTTT
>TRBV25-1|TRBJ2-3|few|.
CASSSRQGGVTDTQYF
TGTGCCAGCAGTTCTCGACAGGGAGGGGTAACAGATACGCAGTATTTT
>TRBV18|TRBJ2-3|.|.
CASSPTDRSTDTQYF
TGTGCCAGCTCACCAACTGACCGAAGCACAGATACGCAGTATTTT
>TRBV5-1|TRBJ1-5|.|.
CASSFNGASNQPQHF
TGCGCCAGCAGCTTTAACGGGGCTAGCAATCAGCCCCAGCATTTT
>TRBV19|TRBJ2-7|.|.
CASRVDGRRQYF
TGTGCCAGTAGAGTTGACGGCAGGAGACAGTACTTC
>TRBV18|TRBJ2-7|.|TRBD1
CASSPGQGNSYEQYF
TGTGCCAGCTCACCCGGACAGGGAAACTCCTACGAGCAGTACTTC
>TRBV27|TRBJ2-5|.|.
CASSLLGEPRGETQYF
TGTGCCAGCAGTTTACTAGGGGAACCCCGGGGAGAGACCCAGTACTTC
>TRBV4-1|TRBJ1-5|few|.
CASSQDRRGVSNQPQHF
TGCGCCAGCAGCCAAGATCGGAGAGGGGTGAGCAATCAGCCCCAGCATTTT
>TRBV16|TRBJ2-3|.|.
CASSQLRTDTQYF
TGTGCCAGCAGCCAATTAAGGACGGATACGCAGTATTTT
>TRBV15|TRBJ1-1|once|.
CATSRDLGLDFNTEAFF
TGTGCCACCAGCAGAGATCTAGGGCTGGATTTCAACACTGAAGCTTTCTTT
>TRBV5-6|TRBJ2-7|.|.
CASTKTRAYF
TGTGCCAGCACTAAGACCAGAGCGTACTTC
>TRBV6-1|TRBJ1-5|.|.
CASSATVSNQPQHF
TGTGCCAGCAGTGCCACGGTTAGCAATCAGCCCCAGCATTTT
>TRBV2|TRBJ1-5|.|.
CASSAREGNQPQHF
TGTGCCAGCAGTGCTCGAGAGGGCAATCAGCCCCAGCATTTT
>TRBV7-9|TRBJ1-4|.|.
CASSLTRLHEKLFF
TGTGCCAGCAGCTTAACCAGATTGCATGAAAAACTGTTTTTT
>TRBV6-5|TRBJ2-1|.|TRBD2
CASSSGGLGDEQFF
TGTGCCAGCAGTTCAGGAGGACTAGGCGATGAGCAGTTCTTC
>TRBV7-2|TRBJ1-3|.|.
CASKVQFSGNTIYF
TGTGCCAGTAAGGTCCAGTTCTCTGGAAACACCATATATTTT
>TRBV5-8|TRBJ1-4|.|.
CASSPQSF
TGTGCCAGCAGTCCCCAGAGTTTT
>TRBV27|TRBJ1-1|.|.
CASSFPMGTAFF
TGTGCCAGCAGTTTTCCCATGGGAACGGCTTTCTTT
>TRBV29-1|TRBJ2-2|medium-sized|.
CSVVGASGELFF
TGCAGCGTTGTCGGGGCGTCGGGGGAGCTGTTTTTT
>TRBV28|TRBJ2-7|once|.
CASSPLRQASYEQYF
TGTGCCAGCAGTCCCTTACGACAGGCTAGCTACGAGCAGTACTTC
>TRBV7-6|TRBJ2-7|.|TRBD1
CASSLGGTGTYEQYF
TGTGCCAGCAGCTTAGGGGGGACAGGAACCTACGAGCAGTACTTC
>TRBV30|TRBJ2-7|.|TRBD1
CAWKSDLISKGAYEQYF
TGTGCCTGGAAGTCGGACCTGATTTCGAAGGGGGCTTACGAGCAGTACTTC
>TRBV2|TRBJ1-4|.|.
CASSPKGEKLFF
TGTGCCAGCAGCCCGAAGGGGGAAAAACTGTTTTTT
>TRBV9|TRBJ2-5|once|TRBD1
CASSFSGTGVETQYF
TGTGCCAGCAGCTTCTCCGGGACAGGGGTGGAGACCCAGTACTTC
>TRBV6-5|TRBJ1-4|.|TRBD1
CASSAGGGREKLFF
TGTGCCAGCAGCGCAGGGGGCGGGAGGGAAAAACTGTTTTTT
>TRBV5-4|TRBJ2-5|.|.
CASSLGGEGGTQYF
TGTGCCAGCAGCTTGGGGGGGGAAGGAGGGACCCAGTACTTC
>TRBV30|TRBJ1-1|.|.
CAWSARGGNTEAFF
TGTGCCTGGAGTGCCCGGGGTGGGAACACTGAAGCTTTCTTT
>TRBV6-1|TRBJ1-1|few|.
CASSEDRLATEAFF
TGTGCCAGCAGTGAAGATAGACTAGCCACTGAAGCTTTCTTT
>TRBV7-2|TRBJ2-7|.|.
CASRGGSGRYEQYF
TGTGCCAGCAGAGGGGGGAGCGGTCGCTACGAGCAGTACTTC
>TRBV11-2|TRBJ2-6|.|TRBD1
CASSPPGQGGSGANVLTF
TGTGCCAGCAGCCCCCCGGGACAGGGCGGCTCTGGGGCCAACGTCCTGACTTTC
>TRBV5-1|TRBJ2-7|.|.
CASSLDGPYEQYF
TGCGCCAGCAGCTTGGACGGACCCTACGAGCAGTACTTC
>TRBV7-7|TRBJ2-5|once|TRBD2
CASSPGGGRAGTQYF
TGTGCTAGCAGCCCCGGCGGGGGGAGGGCGGGGACCCAGTACTTC
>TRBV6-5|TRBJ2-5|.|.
CASSYLAQETQYF
TGTGCCAGCAGTTATCTAGCGCAAGAGACCCAGTACTTC
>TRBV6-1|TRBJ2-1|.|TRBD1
CASSPPGTEYNEQFF
TGTGCCAGCAGTCCCCCCGGGACAGAGTACAATGAGCAGTTCTTC